This TCR beta chain was retrieved from a study of cytomegalovirus exposure and HLA in healthy donors. Regarding the study as a whole: A later analysis linked a missense variant in DCLRE1C to the trimming of TCR beta V and J genes. Exclusion as indistinguishable affected some V segments, including TRBV6-2 and TRBV6-3.

With V trimmed by 6 bases and J by 0 bases, 8 bases remained unmatched. This CDR3 region has 14 residues. CDR1 SQVTM and CDR2 ANQGSEA come from the germline V gene. This clone was picked up one time. Antigen specificity is unknown. The PCR ran on 60 Vbeta and 13 Jbeta primers. Clones were sequenced by immunoSEQ multiplex PCR, and TCRdb holds only the in-frame ones, with some missing. This sample has 120,000 to 150,000 clones, with around 80% found just once. This TCR derives from a woman in her forties or fifties in good health and CMV-seropositive. The sequenced sample was PBMCs. The rearrangement links TRBV29-1 to TRBJ2-7, with TRBD1 matching over 7 bases. The CDR3 DNA reads as TGCAGCGTAGCCCCGGGACAGAGCTCCTACGAGCAGTACTTC. Translated: CSVAPGQSSYEQYF.